This T cell receptor beta chain comes out of a study of graft-versus-host responses after intestinal transplantation (dated by TCRdb to the early 2020s). Regarding the research as a whole: Multivisceral, liver-intestinal, or isolated intestinal transplants were received by the recipients. Anti-thymocyte globulin induction was given to all recipients, followed by maintenance tacrolimus and steroids for 2 to 4 years. Bulk TCR-beta CDR3 sequencing was used to track graft-versus-host and host-versus-graft alloreactive T cell clones in the graft, circulation and bone marrow after intestinal transplantation. Alloreactive clones were identified by sequencing pre-transplant mixed lymphocyte reaction products and comparing them with unstimulated pre-transplant donor and recipient T cells. Of the roughly 25 intestinal transplant recipients enrolled in the cohort, one of whom was a retransplant, a few patients without pretransplant specimens were excluded. A peak of at least 4% donor T cells among recipient peripheral blood mononuclear cells was the definition used for donor T cell macrochimerism. Instead of going to the commercial service, samples from a few later patients were sequenced in-house on an Illumina MiSeq and processed with MiXCR. Study-wide conclusions, independent of this receptor: GvH clones were detected in recipient bone marrow, and some of these GvH clones were observed earlier in ileal mucosa or blood, consistent with an intestinal mucosal origin. Peak levels of circulating GvH clones were associated with declines in HvG clones early after transplant. The relatively low number and heterogeneity of intestinal transplant patients limited the conclusions. High GvH to HvG T cell clonal ratios were observed in the allografts of patients with donor T cell macrochimerism.

Taken from the germline V gene (reference sequence), the CDR1 and CDR2 loops are LNHDA and SQIVND. The V end gives up 6 bases and the J end 1 base, leaving 3 bases in the junction not matched to a gene. The CDR3 covers 14 residues, taking in both the cysteine and the phenylalanine. Only the CDR3 part of the read is kept: 42 bases, read in frame from the first base. Library preparation used the immunoSEQ multiplex PCR assay. For most patients, genomic DNA was isolated with the Qiagen DNeasy Blood and Tissue Kit and shipped frozen to Adaptive Biotechnologies for TCR sequencing. Adaptive Biotechnologies carried out high-throughput TCR-beta CDR3 sequencing of genomic DNA for most patients. The original pipeline was this. TCR sequencing data were retrieved from Adaptive's ImmunoSEQ software for 15 to 20 patients, whereas three other patients were processed with MiXCR and VDJtools. To correct CD4 versus CD8 sorting errors, any sequence found in both subsets at a frequency ratio below 5:1 was removed. Because the origin of CDR3 nucleotide sequences shared between donor and recipient could not be assigned, those sequences were removed. To be classed as alloreactive, a clone needed at least 2-fold expansion over unstimulated cells and a minimum CFSE-low frequency of 0.002% (template counts) or 0.001% (read counts). A clone was considered mappable if detected in the sequenced pre-transplant spleen, lymph node, or MLR CFSE-low populations of the donor or recipient. Cumulative frequency of alloreactive clones was calculated as a percentage of all sequences weighted by copy number. The immuneACCESS repertoire file appears here via TCRdb, limited to in-frame rearrangements. These files lack a portion of the clones; in checked studies, under half of the deficit traces to unresolved V genes, and the cause of the others is not known. D and trimming were read from the DNA, whereas the V and J calls and clone size are those reported in that table. The sample table holds around 110,000 clones, of which over 75% were seen once. Together, the top ten hold about 0.18% of the sample.

On this clone itself: Its recognized antigen is unknown. The record has no base qualities; no much larger clone is one base away.

The time point tag for this specimen amounts to: cells obtained before transplantation from donor or recipient. CD3+CD4+ and CD3+CD8+ populations were FACS-sorted from unstimulated pre-transplant donor and recipient cells taken from spleen or lymph nodes. The TCR was taken from a human donor who received an intestinal transplant. This sequence uses TRBV19 and TRBJ2-1; 7 bases in between match TRBD2. The source material was unstimulated CD4+ T cells sorted from spleen or lymph node cells, sampled before intestinal transplant. For the CDR3, the sequence is CASRMGGSYNEQFF. The DNA is TGTGCCAGTAGGATGGGGGGGTCCTACAATGAGCAGTTCTTC.